Sequencing of this TCR beta chain was carried out in a study of T-cell reconstitution after alpha-beta-depleted transplantation in children. Notes on the study in general: It was reported that alpha-beta T cells came from several hundred expanded graft clones (about two months after transplant). There were some patients whose high TCRbeta diversity at day 60 came from surviving recipient T cells and thymic progenitors. At the one-year point after transplant, T-cell counts and TCRbeta diversity were found to come mostly from T cells that had been newly produced.

This clonotype was seen more than once but under ten times. Its target is not known. During its preparation, the TCRbeta library received unique molecular identifiers. TCRdb re-derived calls from the PCR reads in MiXCR, one entry per CDR3 protein. The sample lists almost 600,000 distinct CDR3 sequences; 25% to 30% were seen once. CDR1 and CDR2 from the germline V gene are MDHEN and SYDVKM. The CDR3 covers 13 residues. Trimming shortened V by 3 bases and J by 6 bases, and 9 bases separated the two germline ends. The TCR comes from a boy under three years old with Wiskott-Aldrich syndrome, due to receive a stem cell transplant. The chain carries TRBV28 and TRBJ2-1, with D unresolved. This sample comprised PBMCs, obtained before TCRalphabeta/CD19-depleted stem cell transplant. As DNA, the CDR3 is TGTGCCAGCAGTTTTTTGGAGCTCAATGAGCAGTTCTTC. Protein sequence: CASSFLELNEQFF. Full variable domain (outside the CDR3, taken from reference TRBV28 and TRBJ2-1): DVKVTQSSRYLVKRTGEKVFLECVQDMDHENMFWYRQDPGLGLRLIYFSYDVKMKEKGDIPEGYSVSREKKERFSLILESASTNQTSMYLCASSFLELNEQFFGPGTRLTVL.